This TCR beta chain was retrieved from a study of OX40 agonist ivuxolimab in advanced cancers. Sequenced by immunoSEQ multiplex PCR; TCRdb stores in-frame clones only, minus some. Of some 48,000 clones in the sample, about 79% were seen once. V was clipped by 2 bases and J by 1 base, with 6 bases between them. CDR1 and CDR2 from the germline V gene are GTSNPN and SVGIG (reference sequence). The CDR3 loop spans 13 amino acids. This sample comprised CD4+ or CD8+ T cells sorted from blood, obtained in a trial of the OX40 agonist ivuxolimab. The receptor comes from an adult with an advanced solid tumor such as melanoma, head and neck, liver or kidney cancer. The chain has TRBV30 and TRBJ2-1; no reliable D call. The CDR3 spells CAWSPGSYNEQFF. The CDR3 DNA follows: TGTGCCTGGAGTCCTGGGTCCTACAATGAGCAGTTCTTC.